Listed below are T cell receptor beta chains from one sample, sequenced in a study of T cell changes during pregnancy in multiple sclerosis. Libraries were prepared by immunoSEQ multiplex PCR; TCRdb keeps only in-frame clonotypes and omits some of them. The repertoire has around 88,000 clones, 85% to 95% of them found once; the top ten carry 2% to 3%. This specimen consisted of peripheral blood, obtained in the first trimester of pregnancy. The receptor source for this set is a female donor with multiple sclerosis, enrolled in a pregnancy study. The CDR3 runs from the conserved cysteine through the conserved F or W. Fields, in order: V gene, J gene, D gene, clone size, CDR3 protein, CDR3 DNA. A D gene is named only where the DNA matches it firmly. Clone size is stated in some rows and not others, as once, few, many or a class when expanded.

TRBV28,TRBJ1-2,NA,NA,CASRSVNYGYTF,TGTGCCAGCAGGTCAGTGAACTATGGCTACACCTTC
TRBV6-6,TRBJ1-3,NA,NA,CASTHLGSPGNTIYF,TGTGCCAGCACCCATCTAGGATCACCTGGAAACACCATATATTTT
TRBV30,TRBJ2-1,NA,once,CAWTGSLIYNEQFF,TGTGCCTGGACCGGGAGTCTTATTTACAATGAGCAGTTCTTC
TRBV7-6,TRBJ2-1,TRBD2,NA,CASSVGLAGHEQFF,TGTGCCAGCAGCGTGGGACTAGCGGGACATGAGCAGTTCTTC
TRBV4-1,TRBJ2-3,NA,NA,CASSGPSASAQYF,TGCGCCAGCAGCGGACCTAGCGCTAGTGCGCAGTATTTT
TRBV30,TRBJ1-2,TRBD1,NA,CARFQGAGGYTF,TGTGCCCGATTCCAGGGGGCAGGTGGCTACACCTTC
TRBV18,TRBJ1-4,NA,NA,CASSPFNGGGLFF,TGTGCCAGCTCACCATTTAATGGAGGTGGACTGTTTTTT
TRBV5-1,TRBJ2-7,NA,NA,CASSYQGGSYEQYF,TGCGCCAGCAGTTATCAGGGGGGTTCCTACGAGCAGTACTTC
TRBV19,TRBJ2-7,TRBD1,NA,CASSARTGGWYEQYF,TGTGCCAGTAGTGCTAGGACAGGGGGTTGGTACGAGCAGTACTTC
TRBV19,TRBJ1-3,NA,NA,CASSIDAGTGNTIYF,TGTGCCAGTAGTATAGATGCGGGTACTGGAAACACCATATATTTT
TRBV2,TRBJ2-7,NA,NA,CASSVRTGSGEQYF,TGTGCCAGCAGTGTGCGGACAGGCAGCGGGGAGCAGTACTTC
TRBV23-1,TRBJ2-7,NA,NA,CASTRGLKGTVSYEQYF,TGCGCCAGCACCCGGGGGCTTAAGGGGACAGTCTCCTACGAGCAGTACTTC
TRBV28,TRBJ2-1,TRBD2,NA,CASSWEGTNFYNEQFF,TGTGCCAGCAGTTGGGAGGGGACGAATTTTTACAATGAGCAGTTCTTC
TRBV5-6,TRBJ1-1,TRBD1,few,CASSSMGQANTEAFF,TGTGCCAGCAGCTCGATGGGACAGGCGAACACTGAAGCTTTCTTT
TRBV18,TRBJ2-5,NA,NA,CASSPRGETQYF,TGTGCCAGCTCACCAAGAGGAGAGACCCAGTACTTC
TRBV13,TRBJ2-1,NA,NA,CASSLGITANEQFF,TGTGCCAGCAGCTTAGGCATTACTGCCAATGAGCAGTTCTTC
TRBV29-1,TRBJ2-2,TRBD1,once,CSGQGWETGELFF,TGCAGCGGACAGGGGTGGGAGACCGGGGAGCTGTTTTTT
TRBV5-1,TRBJ2-5,NA,NA,CASSLSKGLGETQYF,TGCGCCAGCAGCTTGTCAAAGGGGTTGGGTGAGACCCAGTACTTC
TRBV6-1,TRBJ2-2,NA,NA,CASRDGLLSGELFF,TGTGCCAGCAGGGACGGACTACTCTCCGGGGAGCTGTTTTTT
TRBV4-2,TRBJ1-3,TRBD1,NA,CASSQVGQVSGNTIYF,TGTGCCAGCAGCCAAGTCGGACAGGTCTCTGGAAACACCATATATTTT
TRBV9,TRBJ1-4,TRBD1,NA,CASSGGQGGEKLFF,TGTGCCAGCAGCGGGGGACAGGGAGGTGAAAAACTGTTTTTT
TRBV29-1,TRBJ2-1,TRBD2,NA,CSVVDGRAFREQFF,TGCAGCGTTGTAGACGGGAGGGCCTTCAGGGAGCAGTTCTTC
TRBV6-5,TRBJ2-7,TRBD2,NA,CASGLAGGTYEQYF,TGTGCCAGCGGCCTAGCGGGAGGTACCTACGAGCAGTACTTC
TRBV5-1,TRBJ2-5,NA,NA,CASSKTGSWQETQYF,TGCGCCAGCAGCAAAACAGGGTCGTGGCAAGAGACCCAGTACTTC
TRBV7-2,TRBJ1-1,NA,NA,CASSLSLNEVGTEAFF,TGTGCCAGCAGCTTAAGTTTGAACGAGGTAGGCACTGAAGCTTTCTTT
TRBV5-5,TRBJ1-3,TRBD1,NA,CASSFRDRVARSGNTIYF,TGTGCCAGCAGCTTCCGGGACAGGGTTGCCCGCTCTGGAAACACCATATATTTT